This T cell receptor (beta chain) was sequenced in a study of T cells in Graves' hyperthyroidism and ophthalmopathy. CDR3 length: 13 residues. V was trimmed by 1 base and J by 6 bases, leaving 7 bases between them. Germline lookup yields CDR1 MGHRA and CDR2 YSYEKL. From RNA transcripts, TCR beta CDR3 regions were amplified. An initial round of RT-PCR targeting the TCR CDR3 relied on the HTBI primer set. TCRdb analysed the multiplex PCR reads with MiXCR anew, one entry per CDR3 protein. Of about 640,000 distinct CDR3 sequences in the sample, 20% to 25% were seen once. The study, taken as a whole, reports: Using 13 V-J features, a model discriminated ophthalmopathy from stable hyperthyroidism. Prediction of ophthalmopathy progression came a median around 6 months pre-onset.

The sample holds a few counts of this clonotype. Its matching antigen is unknown. The V gene is TRBV4-1, the J gene TRBJ1-5, with D uncertain. The sequence came from a man under 40 with Graves' ophthalmopathy. The sample was blood. The CDR3, as DNA: TGCGCCAGCAGCCAAGTGGGGATTCAGCCCCAGCATTTT. Translated: CASSQVGIQPQHF.